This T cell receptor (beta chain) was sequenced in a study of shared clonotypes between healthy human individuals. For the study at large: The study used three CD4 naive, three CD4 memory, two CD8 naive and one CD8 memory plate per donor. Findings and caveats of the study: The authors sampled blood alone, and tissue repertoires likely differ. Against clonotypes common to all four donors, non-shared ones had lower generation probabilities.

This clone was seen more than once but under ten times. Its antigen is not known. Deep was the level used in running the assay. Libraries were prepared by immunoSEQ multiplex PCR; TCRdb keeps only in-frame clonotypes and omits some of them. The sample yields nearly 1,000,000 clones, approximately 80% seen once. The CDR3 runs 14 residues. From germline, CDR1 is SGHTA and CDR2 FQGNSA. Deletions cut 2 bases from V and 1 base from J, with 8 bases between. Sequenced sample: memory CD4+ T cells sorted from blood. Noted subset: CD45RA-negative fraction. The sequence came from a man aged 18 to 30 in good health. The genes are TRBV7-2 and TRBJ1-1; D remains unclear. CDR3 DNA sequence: TGTGCCAGCAGCTTAAGCAGGTGGAACACTGAAGCTTTCTTT. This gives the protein CASSLSRWNTEAFF.